These 8 T cell receptor beta chains were all obtained from the same sample, sequenced in a study of molecular identifiers for immune sequencing clone quantification. TCRdb re-derived calls from the PCR reads in MiXCR, one entry per CDR3 protein. The repertoire consists of around 470,000 distinct CDR3 sequences, with 20% to 25% occurring once and the leading ten covering approximately 0.8%. The sample comprised naive CD8+ T cells from blood, with Jurkat cell RNA spiked in. The subset was: FACS-sorted CD8+CD4-CCR7+CD45RA+ naive T cells. These receptors were collected from a human donor in good health. Some libraries in this study had Jurkat cell RNA spiked in.

This clonotype has only a few counts. This chain uses TRBV27 with TRBJ2-3; TRBD1 aligns across 7 bases. The germline V gene encodes CDR1 MNHEY and CDR2 SMNVEV (reference sequence). There are 16 residues in the CDR3. Trimming cost V 4 bases and J 1 base; bases outside gene matches: 8. DNA of the CDR3: TGTGCCAGCAGTTCGGGGACAGCCTGGCGCACAGATACGCAGTATTTT. Protein sequence: CASSSGTAWRTDTQYF.

Concerning this clonotype: This may be a read error: a much more frequent sequence differs by one nucleotide. The chain carries TRBV29-1 and TRBJ1-2, with 8 bases identical to TRBD1. The CDR3 loop spans 16 amino acids. Per germline, CDR1 SQVTM and CDR2 ANQGSEA. The CDR3 loop reads CSVEAWTGNFNYGCTF. The CDR3 nucleotides read TGCAGCGTTGAAGCCTGGACAGGGAATTTTAACTATGGCTGCACCTTC.

This clonotype was detected only a few times. The chain is built from TRBV7-9 and TRBJ2-1, with 15 bases fitting TRBD2. V lost 5 bases, J lost 7 bases, and 9 bases stayed unmatched. Germline CDR1 and CDR2: SEHNR and FQNEAQ (reference sequence). This CDR3 has 17 amino acids. The CDR3 protein is CASSIGLAGGWGNEQFF. The CDR3 bases are TGTGCCAGCAGCATTGGACTAGCGGGAGGGTGGGGAAATGAGCAGTTCTTC.

The chain is built from TRBV6-5 and TRBJ2-4; D unclear. Trimming left V 2 bases short and J 0 bases short, with 11 bases between. CDR1 and CDR2 (germline): MNHEY, SVGAGI. CDR3 length equals 16 residues. The CDR3 loop reads CASSYGSVRAKNIQYF. CDR3 nucleotide sequence: TGTGCCAGCAGTTACGGCAGCGTCAGAGCCAAAAACATTCAGTACTTC.

This clonotype occurred many times. The gene calls are TRBV5-1 and TRBJ1-1; perhaps TRBD1 as D (5 bases). Germline V gives CDR1 SGHRS, CDR2 YFSETQ. Trimming removed 3 bases from V and 8 bases from J, with 8 bases in between. The length of the CDR3 is 11 residues. The CDR3 DNA reads as TGCGCCAGCAGCTGGGCAGGGGAAGCTTTCTTT. It translates to CASSWAGEAFF.

The chain is built from TRBV9 and TRBJ2-7; D is tentatively TRBD1 or TRBD2 (6 bases each). Trimming took 2 bases from V and 3 from J, leaving 12 bases between them. The CDR3 contains 14 residues. Germline values: CDR1 SGDLS, CDR2 YYNGEE. The CDR3 DNA sequence: TGTGCCAGCAGCGTGGGGGGCATCAACTACGAGCAGTACTTC. This gives the protein CASSVGGINYEQYF.

This clonotype showed up just once. A much larger clone differs from this one at a single base, so this may be a read error. This rearrangement joins TRBV6-5 to TRBJ1-2, with 7 nucleotides matching TRBD1. CDR3 length: 13 residues. V lost 2 bases and J lost 5; bases outside the gene matches: 2. Per the germline V gene, CDR1 is MNHEY and CDR2 is SVGAGI. The CDR3 DNA reads as TGTGCCAGCAGTTACGGGACAGAGTATGGCTACACCTTC. Residues: CASSYGTEYGYTF.

The J gene is TRBJ2-5, the V gene TRBV2, with 7 bases aligning to TRBD1. Germline values: CDR1 SNHLY, CDR2 FYNNEI. CDR3 length equals 16 residues. V lost 6 bases and J lost 0; bases outside the gene matches: 10. In DNA form, the CDR3 reads TGTGCCAGCAGCCACCCGGGACAGATGTACCAAGAGACCCAGTACTTC. Translating it yields CASSHPGQMYQETQYF. The whole variable domain, filled in from reference TRBV2 and TRBJ2-5, reads EPEVTQTPSHQVTQMGQEVILRCVPISNHLYFYWYRQILGQKVEFLVSFYNNEISEKSEIFDDQFSVERPDGSNFTLKIRSTKLEDSAMYFCASSHPGQMYQETQYFGPGTRLLVL.